This TCR beta chain was identified during a study of blood T cells in healthy people across ages. Study conclusions and caveats: Naive T cell percentage showed a strong correlation with the diversity of TCR beta.

Per germline, CDR1 MNHNY and CDR2 SVGAGI (reference sequence). The germline V and J ends were trimmed by 6 bases and 1 base, with 22 bases remaining between them. This CDR3 has 17 residues. A second PCR of roughly 7 to 11 cycles used a sample-barcoded 5' primer and a J-beta primer mix. TCRdb reprocessed the 5' RACE reads with MiXCR, giving one entry per CDR3 protein. This sample has some 1.5 million distinct CDR3 sequences; under 30% occur once, and the top ten carry roughly 8%. This clonotype was seen a handful of times. Its antigen remains unknown. Sequencing was performed on blood. This TCR came from a woman aged 25 to 39 in good health. The gene calls are TRBV6-6 and TRBJ2-7, with D perhaps given as TRBD1 or TRBD2 (5 bases each). CDR3 DNA: TGTGCCAGCAGAAACGGGCAGGGAGAAATGGGGTCCTACGAGCAGTACTTC. Protein product: CASRNGQGEMGSYEQYF.